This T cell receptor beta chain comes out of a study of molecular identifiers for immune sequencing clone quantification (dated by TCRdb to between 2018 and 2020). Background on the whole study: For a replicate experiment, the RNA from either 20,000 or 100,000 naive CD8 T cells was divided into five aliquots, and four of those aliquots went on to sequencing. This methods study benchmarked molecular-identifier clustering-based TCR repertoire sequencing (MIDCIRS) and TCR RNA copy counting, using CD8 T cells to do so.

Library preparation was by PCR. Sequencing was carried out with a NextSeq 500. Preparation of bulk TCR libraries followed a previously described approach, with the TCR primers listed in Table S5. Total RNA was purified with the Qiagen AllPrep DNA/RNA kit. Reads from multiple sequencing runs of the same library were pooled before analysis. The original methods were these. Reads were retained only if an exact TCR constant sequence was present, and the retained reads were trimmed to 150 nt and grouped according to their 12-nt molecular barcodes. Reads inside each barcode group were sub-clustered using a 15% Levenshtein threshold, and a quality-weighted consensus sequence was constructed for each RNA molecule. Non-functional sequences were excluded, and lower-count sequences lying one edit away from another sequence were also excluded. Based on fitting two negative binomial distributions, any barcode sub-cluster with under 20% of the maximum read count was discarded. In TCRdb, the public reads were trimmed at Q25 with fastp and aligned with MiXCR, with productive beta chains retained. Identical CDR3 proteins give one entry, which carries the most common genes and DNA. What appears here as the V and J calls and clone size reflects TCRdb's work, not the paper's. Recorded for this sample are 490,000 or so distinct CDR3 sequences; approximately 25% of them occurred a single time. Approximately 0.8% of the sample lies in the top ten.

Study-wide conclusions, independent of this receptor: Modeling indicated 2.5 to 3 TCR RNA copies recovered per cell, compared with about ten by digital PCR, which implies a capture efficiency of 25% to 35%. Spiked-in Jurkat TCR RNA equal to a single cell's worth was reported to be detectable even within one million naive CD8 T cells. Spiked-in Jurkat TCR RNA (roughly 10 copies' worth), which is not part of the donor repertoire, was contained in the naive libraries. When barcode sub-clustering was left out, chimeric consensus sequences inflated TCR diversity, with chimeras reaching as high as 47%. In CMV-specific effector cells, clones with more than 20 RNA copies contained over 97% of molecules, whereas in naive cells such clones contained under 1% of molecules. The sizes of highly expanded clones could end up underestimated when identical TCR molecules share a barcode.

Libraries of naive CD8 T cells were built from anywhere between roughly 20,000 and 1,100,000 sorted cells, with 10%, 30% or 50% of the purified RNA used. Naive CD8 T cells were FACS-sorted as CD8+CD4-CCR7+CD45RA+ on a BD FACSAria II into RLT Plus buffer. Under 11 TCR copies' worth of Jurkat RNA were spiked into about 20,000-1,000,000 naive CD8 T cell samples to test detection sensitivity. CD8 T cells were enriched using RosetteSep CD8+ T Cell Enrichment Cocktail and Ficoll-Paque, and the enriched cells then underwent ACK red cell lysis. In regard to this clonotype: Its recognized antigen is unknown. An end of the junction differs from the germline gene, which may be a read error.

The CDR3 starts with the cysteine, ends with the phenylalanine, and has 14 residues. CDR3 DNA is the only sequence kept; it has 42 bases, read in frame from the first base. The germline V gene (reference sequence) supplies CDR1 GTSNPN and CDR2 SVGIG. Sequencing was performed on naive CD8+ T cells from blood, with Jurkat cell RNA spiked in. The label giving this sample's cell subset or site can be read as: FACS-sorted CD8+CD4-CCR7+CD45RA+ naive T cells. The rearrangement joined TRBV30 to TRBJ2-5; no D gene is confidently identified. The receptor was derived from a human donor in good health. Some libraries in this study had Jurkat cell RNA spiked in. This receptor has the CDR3 CAWSLELYQETQHF. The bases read TGTGCCTGGAGCCTAGAGCTGTACCAAGAGACCCAGCACTTC.